The rows below give T cell receptor beta chains drawn from one sample of a study of shared clonotypes between healthy human individuals. Libraries were prepared by immunoSEQ multiplex PCR; TCRdb keeps only in-frame clonotypes and omits some of them. The repertoire includes under 2,000,000 clones, 85% to 95% of them detected once, and approximately 1.2% sits in the top ten. Sequencing input: naive CD8+ T cells sorted from blood. The receptors stem from a man aged 18 to 30 in good health. The conserved cysteine and the conserved F or W are not part of the CDR3 here. The size field is filled for only some rows; it gives once, few, many or a size class.

j_call v_call clone_size cdr3_aa
TRBJ2-3 TRBV4-1 NA ASSQGTSASTDTQY
TRBJ1-2 TRBV4-1 few ASSQGQSYGYT
TRBJ1-2 TRBV9 NA ASSARGGGNYGYT
TRBJ1-3 TRBV6-1 NA ASKGMGDGNTIY
TRBJ2-5 TRBV19 NA ANTPDETQY
TRBJ1-4 TRBV6-6 NA ASSYSPGGNEKLF
TRBJ1-2 TRBV5-5 NA ASSETTEGEYGYT
TRBJ2-7 TRBV7-9 NA ASSPVGEGAYEQY
TRBJ1-2 TRBV6-1 NA ASSEGPQNYGYT
TRBJ2-7 TRBV5-6 few ASSLLGEQY
TRBJ1-1 TRBV4-2 NA ASSQAGYTEAF
TRBJ1-4 TRBV4-3 NA ASSPTPNEKLF
TRBJ2-7 TRBV7-2 NA ASSLDSGISYEQY
TRBJ1-2 TRBV30 NA AWSVANYGYT
TRBJ2-3 TRBV9 NA ASSVGTSGTDTQY
TRBJ1-2 TRBV6-5 NA ASSYTGGTYGYT
TRBJ2-3 TRBV7-9 NA ASSLASGGPGDTQY
TRBJ1-1 TRBV13 NA ASSIFRDRDTEAF
TRBJ2-1 TRBV13 NA ASRDRGENEQF
TRBJ2-7 TRBV19 NA ASTPGQGDYEQY
TRBJ2-3 TRBV28 NA ASSPRQLINTDTQY
TRBJ1-6 TRBV9 few ASSSNGDNLH
TRBJ2-7 TRBV7-9 NA ASSLRPGQDVYEQY
TRBJ1-1 TRBV29-1 NA SVGNTEAF
TRBJ2-7 TRBV28 NA ASSWGRLTYEQY
TRBJ2-3 TRBV7-9 NA ASSLITGGADTQY
TRBJ2-2 TRBV4-3 NA ASSQEIFGTLNTGELF
TRBJ1-6 TRBV6-5 NA ASRFREGINSPLH
TRBJ2-3 TRBV5-4 NA ASSLAGQGDVDTQY
TRBJ1-2 TRBV7-9 few ASKQDMNYGYT
TRBJ2-1 TRBV6-5 NA ASSYELAGNNEQF
TRBJ1-4 TRBV7-9 NA ASRLQNEKLF
TRBJ2-1 TRBV19 NA ASSISDSLDEQF
TRBJ2-7 TRBV27 NA ASIGQGNEQY
TRBJ2-1 TRBV9 NA ASSVGLGGYEQF
TRBJ1-1 TRBV25-1 NA ASSAGNAFEAF
TRBJ2-7 TRBV6-1 NA ASSDGPPEGSYEQY
TRBJ2-7 TRBV6-1 NA ASSYPPEQY
TRBJ2-1 TRBV27 NA ASSSTSGRLHNEQF
TRBJ1-4 TRBV9 NA ASSEFGTGDEKLF